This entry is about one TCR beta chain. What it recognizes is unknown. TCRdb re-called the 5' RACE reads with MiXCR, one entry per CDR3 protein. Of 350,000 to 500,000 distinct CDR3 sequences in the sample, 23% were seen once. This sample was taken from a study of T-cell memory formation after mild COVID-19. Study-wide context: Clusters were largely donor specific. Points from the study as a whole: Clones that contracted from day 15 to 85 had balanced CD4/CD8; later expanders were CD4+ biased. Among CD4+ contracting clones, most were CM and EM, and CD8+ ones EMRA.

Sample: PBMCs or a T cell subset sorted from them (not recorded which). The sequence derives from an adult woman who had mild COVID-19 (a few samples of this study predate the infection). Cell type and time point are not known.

The CDR3 coding sequence is TGCAGTGCTGTTCGTTCCTACGAGCAGTACTTC. The encoded protein is CSAVRSYEQYF. This chain joins TRBV20-1 and TRBJ2-7; D ambiguous. The CDR3 length is 11 residues. V was clipped by 5 bases and J by 1 base, with 6 bases between them. Germline V CDR1 and CDR2: DFQATT, SNEGSKA (reference sequence).